The 9 T cell receptor beta chains reported below all come from one sample, sequenced in a study of blood T cell repertoires in COVID-19. Produced via immunoSEQ multiplex PCR; TCRdb's table is partial and in-frame only. There are 200,000 to 300,000 clones in the sample; roughly 88% occur only once, and 0.8% lies in the top ten. Sequenced material: peripheral blood. The receptor set was obtained from a woman aged 30 to 39 with acute or convalescent COVID-19.

This clone has only a few counts. V is TRBV9 and J is TRBJ2-3; unclear D gene. Per germline, CDR1 SGDLS and CDR2 YYNGEE. V shed 0 bases and J shed 0 bases, with 8 bases lying between them. CDR3 size: 15 residues. The CDR3 reads CASSVDPVSTDTQYF. In DNA, the CDR3 is TGTGCCAGCAGCGTAGATCCGGTTAGCACAGATACGCAGTATTTT.

This clone was observed a single time. The V call is TRBV5-1, the J call TRBJ2-3, with 12 positions matching TRBD2. The CDR3 loop spans 17 amino acids. Germline V gene lookup returns CDR1 SGHRS and CDR2 YFSETQ. Trimming removed 1 base from V and 3 bases from J; junction bases left unmatched: 6. CDR3 in amino acids: CASSLRRLAGATDTQYF. CDR3 DNA: TGCGCCAGCAGCTTGCGGAGACTAGCGGGAGCAACAGATACGCAGTATTTT.

This chain links TRBV6-2 or TRBV6-3 with TRBJ1-2, with a tentative D call TRBD1 (6 bases). Trimming pared 0 bases from V and 5 bases from J, leaving 19 bases between. In germline, CDR1 is MNHEY, CDR2 SVGEGT. The CDR3 spans 17 residues. In DNA form, the CDR3 reads TGTGCCAGCAGTTACTCGTTGAAGGGGGACGAGGGGTATGGCTACACCTTC. It specifies CASSYSLKGDEGYGYTF.

J is TRBJ2-1 and V is TRBV7-3; D uncertain. The length of the CDR3 is 13 residues. Looked up from germline, CDR1 is SGHTA and CDR2 is FQGTGA. V lost 3 bases and J lost 4, with 7 bases in between. CDR3 protein: CASSFSRYNEQFF. CDR3 sequence (DNA): TGTGCCAGCAGCTTCTCTAGGTACAATGAGCAGTTCTTC.

The rearrangement uses TRBV9 and TRBJ2-7, with 7 nucleotides matching TRBD2. The V gene end was trimmed by 1 base and the J gene end by 1 base; junction bases not matched to a gene: 2. This CDR3 has 14 amino acids. CDR1 SGDLS and CDR2 YYNGEE come from the germline V gene. The CDR3 reads CASSVQAGSYEQYF. CDR3 DNA sequence: TGTGCCAGCAGCGTACAAGCGGGATCCTACGAGCAGTACTTC. The full variable domain, in which reference TRBV9 and TRBJ2-7 provide the parts outside the CDR3, is DSGVTQTPKHLITATGQRVTLRCSPRSGDLSVYWYQQSLDQGLQFLIQYYNGEERAKGNILERFSAQQFPDLHSELNLSSLELGDSALYFCASSVQAGSYEQYFGPGTRLTVT.

The CDR3 bases are TGTGCCAGCAGTTCGGGACAGGGGGCTCTAGAGACCCAGTACTTC. Amino acid sequence: CASSSGQGALETQYF. V usage is TRBV6-5 and J usage is TRBJ2-5; 12 bases are shared with TRBD1. The germline V gene has CDR1 MNHEY and CDR2 SVGAGI. The V and J ends lost 4 bases and 4 bases, in that order; junction bases with no gene match: 4. This CDR3 region has 15 residues.

The chain links TRBV5-6 to TRBJ1-5; D is perhaps TRBD1 (5 bases). Germline CDR1 and CDR2: SGHDT and YYEEEE. Trimming removed 4 bases at V and 4 bases at J, with 18 bases between. This CDR3 is 16 amino acids long. The CDR3 DNA sequence: TGTGCCAGCAGCCTGAAAAAGGCGGGGGGTAATCAGCCCCAGCATTTT. This translates into CASSLKKAGGNQPQHF.

This clone was picked up a small number of times. V and J are TRBV9 and TRBJ1-1; D is perhaps TRBD1 (5 bases). Per germline, CDR1 SGDLS and CDR2 YYNGEE. V gave up 3 bases and J gave up 6 bases, with 15 bases separating them. The CDR3 is made up of 14 amino acids. CDR3 sequence (DNA): TGTGCCAGCAGCGCAAATCCACAGGACGCTGAAGCTTTCTTT. As protein: CASSANPQDAEAFF.

Note on this clone: Relative to the germline gene, one junction end is altered; a read error may explain this. CDR3 nucleotide sequence: TGTGCCAGCAGCTTAGGGGACACCGTATATTTT. It specifies CASSLGDTVYF. V is TRBV7-9 and J is TRBJ1-3; a weak D match, TRBD1 (6 bases). There are 11 residues in the CDR3. Germline assignment: CDR1 SEHNR and CDR2 FQNEAQ (reference sequence). The variable domain in full, completed from reference TRBV7-9 and TRBJ1-3, reads DTGVSQNPRHKITKRGQNVTFRCDPISEHNRLYWYRQTLGQGPEFLTYFQNEAQLEKSRLLSDRFSAERPKGSFSTLEIQRTEQGDSAMYLCASSLGDTVYFGEGSWLTVV.